This T cell receptor (beta chain) was captured by sequencing in a study of T cells in Graves' hyperthyroidism and ophthalmopathy. Study details: Pretreatment peripheral blood was obtained at initial diagnosis.

A word on this clonotype: Antigen: not known.

RNA transcripts gave rise to amplified TCR beta CDR3 regions. With the HTBI primer set, the TCR CDR3 went through a first round of RT-PCR. In TCRdb, the multiplex PCR reads were re-called with MiXCR into one record per CDR3 protein. The table has some 150,000 distinct CDR3 sequences, less than 25% seen once. Per the germline V gene, CDR1 is MNHEY and CDR2 is SMNVEV (reference sequence). The CDR3 is 12 amino acids. Trimming at V came to 5 bases and at J to 8 bases, leaving 5 bases not matched to a gene. Study results and caveats: In the analysis, a 13 V-J model separated ophthalmopathy from stable hyperthyroidism.

Using 10 ml of fresh peripheral blood, PBMCs were prepared. The sample taken for sequencing was blood. V is TRBV27 and J is TRBJ1-2; 7 positions match TRBD1. The origin of this receptor is a woman in her fifties or sixties with Graves' hyperthyroidism that later progressed to Graves' ophthalmopathy. The chain's CDR3 is CASSPTGDGYTF. CDR3 sequence (DNA): TGTGCCAGCAGTCCTACAGGGGACGGCTACACCTTC.